Here is one T cell receptor beta chain with its context. This clonotype has a count of ten or more. There is no known antigen for this receptor. There are no base qualities to consult, and no much larger clone falls within one base. The data were taken from a study of Graves' ophthalmopathy and Graves' hyperthyroidism (dated by TCRdb to 2017 to 2018). As for the study more broadly: Peripheral blood samples were taken at the time of initial diagnosis, before any treatment was given. The study used signatures of the TCR beta repertoire to tell Graves' ophthalmopathy apart from Graves' hyperthyroidism and to predict which patients would progress to ophthalmopathy. In about six hyperthyroidism patients, the T-cell repertoire of thyroid tissue was compared with the T-cell repertoire of blood. The independent validation cohort included 18 to 20 hyperthyroidism patients plus 17 patients who later progressed from hyperthyroidism to ophthalmopathy. Once sampling was done, hyperthyroidism patients were given methimazole at a starting dose of 30 mg daily, while ophthalmopathy patients were given high-dose intravenous methylprednisolone. To explore V-J signatures that distinguish ophthalmopathy from hyperthyroidism, a discovery set of more than 90 patients was enrolled, made up of 40 to 45 with ophthalmopathy and 57 with stable hyperthyroidism. In total, around 130 blood samples were TCR-sequenced: 43 ophthalmopathy, roughly 80 hyperthyroidism and some 17 hyperthyroidism-to-ophthalmopathy patients. Study-level results and caveats: Most of the expanded thyroid clonotypes with a frequency above 0.001 were also detected in blood, and it was suggested that the thyroid immune response may be reflected by blood repertoires. In validation, the model predicted ophthalmopathy progression with 70.59% sensitivity and roughly 72% specificity; some 13 predicted patients were CT-confirmed with GO in a median of about 7.1 months. Ophthalmopathy was separated from stable hyperthyroidism by the 13-signature model with about 88% sensitivity and approximately 84% specificity in cross-validation and with 80%/75% in the test set. No statistical method was used to set the sample size in advance, and the investigators knew which group each participant was assigned to.

For repertoire sequencing, the TCR beta CDR3 regions were amplified from RNA transcripts. HTBI primers and the Qiagen OneStep RT-PCR kit were used in a first-round RT-PCR, which was followed by a second-round multiplex PCR, size selection and purification. The libraries underwent paired-end sequencing with 100 bp reads on an Illumina HiSeq2000. In the source study's methods: SOAPnuke was used to process the reads, removing any read that contained adapters or uncalled bases, had a mean Phred below 15, or lacked an exact match to the constant primer or identifier. COPE v1.2.5 was used to merge the high-quality paired reads. Clonotypes were defined as unique nucleotide sequences and were aligned to IMGT TRB V, D and J references using MiTCR v1.1. The analysis was limited to V-J combinations with a frequency above 0.0001, which together covered 98% to 99.2% of repertoires. For each V-J combination, a TCR clonal expansion and chaos score was defined as F50 clonal expansion divided by the chaos observed in the TCRdist matrix. Welch's t-statistics and random forest were used to narrow the features down to about twelve V-J combinations, which were then fed into a naive Bayes classifier. The similarity between thyroid and blood repertoires was quantified using the Morisita-Horn index. TCRdb reprocessing: public reads trimmed at Q25 with fastp, clones called with MiXCR, in-frame beta chains kept. Rows merge per CDR3 protein into single entries with the most common DNA and genes. It is TCRdb's table, rather than the study itself, that gives the V and J calls and clone size. Counted in this sample were about 390,000 distinct CDR3 sequences; about a sixth of them appeared once. The ten largest clonotypes hold approximately 2.4% of the sample.

The germline V gene sets CDR1 to SGHDT and CDR2 to YYEEEE. Trimming takes 5 bases from V and 8 bases from J, and the germline ends sit 17 bases apart. The CDR3 starts with the cysteine, ends with the phenylalanine, and has 15 residues. CDR3 DNA only is kept here, 45 bases in frame from base 1. Hyperthyroidism was defined as stable when no progression to ophthalmopathy occurred within 18 months of follow-up. Patients with hyperthyroidism were aged 18 to 65 years, had been newly diagnosed, and had a disease duration of less than 2 months. Patients with other autoimmune diseases, uncontrolled infections, pregnancy or lactation were excluded. Clinical symptoms, serum thyroxine, TRAb, thyroid ultrasound and orbital computed tomography were used for diagnosis. Ficoll-Paque density gradient centrifugation was used to isolate PBMCs from approximately 10 ml of fresh peripheral blood. Trizol reagent was used to extract the total RNA, and its quality was then checked on an Agilent 2100 Bioanalyzer.

The chain is made from TRBV5-6 and TRBJ1-6; the D gene lacks a confident call. The sequence was collected from an adult woman with stable Graves' hyperthyroidism. The source material was peripheral blood. The CDR3 reads as follows: CASSLTYSRYSPLHF. The bases read TGTGCCAGCAGTTTGACCTACAGTCGATATTCACCCCTCCACTTT.